What follows are 15 T cell receptor beta chains derived from one specimen sequenced in a study of blood T cells in healthy people across ages. It was with a sample-barcoded 5' primer and a J-beta primer mix that a second PCR of about 6 to 12 cycles was run. TCRdb analysed the 5' RACE reads with MiXCR anew, one entry per CDR3 protein. Among around 790,000 distinct CDR3 sequences listed, around 43% were seen once. The sequencing input was blood. The receptors shown here come from a man aged 55-75 years in good health.

Here the CDR3 DNA reads TGTGCCAGCAGTGGGACAGGCACTGAAGCTTTCTTT. It yields the protein CASSGTGTEAFF. V and J are TRBV2 and TRBJ1-1; 7 bases align to TRBD1. This CDR3 spans 12 amino acids. The germline V gene has CDR1 SNHLY and CDR2 FYNNEI. Trimming at V came to 4 bases and at J to 4 bases, leaving 0 bases not matched to a gene.

This chain uses TRBV5-1 with TRBJ2-5; perhaps TRBD1 as D (5 bases). V lost 1 base, J lost 3 bases, and 10 bases lay in between. The CDR3 loop spans 14 amino acids. Germline values: CDR1 SGHRS, CDR2 YFSETQ. The CDR3 is CASSLRTPKETQYF. The DNA of the CDR3 is TGCGCCAGCAGCTTGAGGACACCGAAAGAGACCCAGTACTTC.

The chain carries TRBV20-1 and TRBJ1-2, with D hard to call. V gave up 3 bases and J gave up 8 bases, with 10 bases separating them. Germline V lookup: CDR1 DFQATT, CDR2 SNEGSKA (reference sequence). The CDR3 is 11 residues long. Here the CDR3 reads CSASGVRGYTF. In DNA, the CDR3 is TGCAGTGCTAGCGGTGTTCGGGGCTACACCTTC.

The J gene is TRBJ2-1, the V gene TRBV2; D is uncertain. CDR1 is SNHLY, CDR2 FYNNEI, per germline. Trimming cost V 3 bases and J 4 bases, with 10 bases left between them. The CDR3 runs 14 residues. The CDR3 nucleotides read TGTGCCAGCAGTGACGGGCAGTTATACAATGAGCAGTTCTTC. It specifies CASSDGQLYNEQFF.

J is TRBJ2-1 and V is TRBV7-8; TRBD2 matches 9 bases. The CDR3 loop spans 13 amino acids. V lost 8 bases, J lost 13 bases, and 12 bases stayed unmatched. Germline CDR1 and CDR2: SGHVS and FQNEAQ. In DNA, the CDR3 is TGTGCCAGCGGCAACAGACTAGCGGAGACCCAGTTCTTC. This gives the protein CASGNRLAETQFF.

This clonotype was detected a few times. The CDR3 reads CASSGDTSYSGYGYTF. The DNA for the CDR3 is TGTGCCAGCAGTGGGGACACCTCCTATTCTGGCTATGGCTACACCTTC. The chain joins TRBV7-9 to TRBJ1-2; a possible D gene is TRBD1 (6 bases). With 6 bases removed from V and 4 bases from J, the gap between germline ends came to 21 bases. CDR3 length equals 16 residues. CDR1 and CDR2 (germline): SEHNR, FQNEAQ (reference sequence).

This sequence joins TRBV7-8 and TRBJ2-1, with TRBD2 identical over 10 bases. The V gene's germline CDR1 is SGHVS and CDR2 FQNEAQ. Germline trimming cut 3 bases from V and 5 bases from J; bases unmatched to any gene: 7. This CDR3 contains 16 residues. The CDR3 sequence is CASSFLSGGANNEQFF. Written as DNA, the CDR3 is TGTGCCAGCAGCTTCCTCAGCGGGGGGGCCAACAATGAGCAGTTCTTC.

V gene TRBV6-6 combines with J gene TRBJ2-1, with TRBD2 as a possible D gene (5 bases). Germline CDR1 is MNHNY and CDR2 is SVGAGI (reference sequence). The V end lost 2 bases, the J end lost 10 bases, and 15 bases lay between the germline ends. The CDR3 is 14 residues long. CDR3 residues: CASSYATGKWEQFF. As DNA, the CDR3 is TGTGCCAGCAGTTACGCAACGGGAAAGTGGGAGCAGTTCTTC.

The chain is built from TRBV29-1 and TRBJ1-2, with D maybe TRBD1 (5 bases). CDR1 and CDR2 (germline): SQVTM, ANQGSEA. This CDR3 comprises 13 residues. V was clipped by 7 bases and J by 8 bases, with 20 bases between them. CDR3 sequence reads: CSAGDGPLLGYTF. As DNA, the CDR3 is TGCAGCGCTGGGGACGGTCCCTTATTGGGCTACACCTTC.

The chain joins TRBV12-3 or TRBV12-4 to TRBJ2-3; 7 bases match TRBD1. The CDR3 sequence is 16 residues long. V gave up 5 bases and J gave up 2 bases; unmatched junction bases: 10. The CDR3 spells CASSPRGIILTDTQYF. CDR3 coding DNA: TGTGCCAGCAGTCCCAGGGGGATCATCCTCACAGATACGCAGTATTTT.

The chain employs TRBV3-1 and TRBJ2-5; 7 nucleotides line up with TRBD2. Germline lookup yields CDR1 LGHDT and CDR2 YNNKEL (reference sequence). With V trimmed by 1 base and J by 10 bases, 6 bases remained unmatched. This CDR3 spans 13 amino acids. The CDR3 loop is CASSQGRLAIQYF. The DNA of the CDR3 is TGTGCCAGCAGCCAAGGAAGACTAGCAATCCAGTACTTC.

This clonotype was detected a few times. The gene calls are TRBV2 and TRBJ2-1; TRBD2 matches at 11 bases. Per the germline V gene, CDR1 is SNHLY and CDR2 is FYNNEI. The trim removed 8 bases at V and 10 bases at J, leaving 10 bases unmatched. The CDR3 covers 14 residues. CDR3 loop: CASAGLAVDGEQFF. For the CDR3, the DNA is TGTGCCAGCGCGGGACTAGCGGTCGACGGGGAGCAGTTCTTC.

The chain couples TRBV7-9 to TRBJ2-7; possible D gene TRBD1, 6 bases. The CDR3 has 14 residues. Germline CDR1 and CDR2: SEHNR and FQNEAQ (reference sequence). The ends were cut back, 0 bases at V and 4 bases at J, with 10 bases in the middle. CDR3 sequence: CASSLAPGQYEQYF. CDR3 DNA sequence: TGTGCCAGCAGCTTAGCCCCCGGACAGTACGAGCAGTACTTC. Complete variable domain (other parts from reference TRBV7-9 and TRBJ2-7): DTGVSQNPRHKITKRGQNVTFRCDPISEHNRLYWYRQTLGQGPEFLTYFQNEAQLEKSRLLSDRFSAERPKGSFSTLEIQRTEQGDSAMYLCASSLAPGQYEQYFGPGTRLTVT.

CDR3 in amino acids: CASSGSGGANEQFF. The CDR3 DNA reads TGTGCCAGCAGTGGTAGCGGGGGGGCAAATGAGCAGTTCTTC. J is TRBJ2-1 and V is TRBV2; TRBD2 matches at 11 bases. V was pared by 4 bases and J by 7 bases, with 3 bases of the junction left unmatched. This CDR3 contains 14 residues. Germline V gene lookup returns CDR1 SNHLY and CDR2 FYNNEI.

This chain uses TRBV20-1 with TRBJ2-3; D possibly uses TRBD1 or TRBD2 (6 bases each). The CDR3 runs to 15 residues. From germline, CDR1 is DFQATT and CDR2 SNEGSKA (reference sequence). The V gene lost 3 bases and the J gene lost 2 bases, with 15 bases spanning the gap. The CDR3 reads CSARVGGIPTDTQYF. Written as DNA, the CDR3 is TGCAGTGCTAGGGTGGGGGGCATTCCCACAGATACGCAGTATTTT.